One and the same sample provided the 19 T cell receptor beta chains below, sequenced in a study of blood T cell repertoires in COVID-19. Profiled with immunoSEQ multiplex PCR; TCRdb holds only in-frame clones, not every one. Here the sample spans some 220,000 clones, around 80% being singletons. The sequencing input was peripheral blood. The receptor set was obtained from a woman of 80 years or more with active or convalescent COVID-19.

DNA of the CDR3: TGTGCCAGCAGCACCCGGACTAGCGGGAGAGGTACAGATACGCAGTATTTT. Translated: CASSTRTSGRGTDTQYF. The chain employs TRBV5-4 and TRBJ2-3; 13 nucleotides line up with TRBD2. Germline V gene data show CDR1 as SGHNT and CDR2 as YYREEE (reference sequence). There are 17 residues in the CDR3. With V trimmed by 4 bases and J by 3 bases, 8 bases remained unmatched.

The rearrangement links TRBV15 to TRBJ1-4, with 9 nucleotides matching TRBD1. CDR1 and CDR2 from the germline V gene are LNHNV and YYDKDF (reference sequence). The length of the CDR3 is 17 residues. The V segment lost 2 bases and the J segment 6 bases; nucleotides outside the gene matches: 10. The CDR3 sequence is CATSRYPNRGQDEKLFF. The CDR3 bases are TGTGCCACCAGCAGATATCCGAACAGGGGGCAGGATGAAAAACTGTTTTTT.

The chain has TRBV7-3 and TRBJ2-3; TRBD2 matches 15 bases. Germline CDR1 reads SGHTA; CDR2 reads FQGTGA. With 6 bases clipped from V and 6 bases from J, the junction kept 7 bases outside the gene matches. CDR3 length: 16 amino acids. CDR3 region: CASSLGLAGGADTQYF. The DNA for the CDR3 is TGTGCCAGCAGTCTGGGACTAGCGGGAGGTGCGGATACGCAGTATTTT.

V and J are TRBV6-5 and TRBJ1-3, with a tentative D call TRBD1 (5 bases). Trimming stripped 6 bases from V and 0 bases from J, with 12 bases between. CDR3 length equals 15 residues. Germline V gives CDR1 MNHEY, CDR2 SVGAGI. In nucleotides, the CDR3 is TGTGCCAGCAGGTGGGACTCGAGCTCTGGAAACACCATATATTTT. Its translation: CASRWDSSSGNTIYF.

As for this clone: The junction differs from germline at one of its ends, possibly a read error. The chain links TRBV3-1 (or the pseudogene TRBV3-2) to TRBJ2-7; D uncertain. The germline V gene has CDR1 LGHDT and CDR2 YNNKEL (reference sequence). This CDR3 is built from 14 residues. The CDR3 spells CASSQEAVSYEQYF. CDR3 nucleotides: TGTGCCAGCAGTCAAGAGGCGGTCTCCTACGAGCAGTACTTC.

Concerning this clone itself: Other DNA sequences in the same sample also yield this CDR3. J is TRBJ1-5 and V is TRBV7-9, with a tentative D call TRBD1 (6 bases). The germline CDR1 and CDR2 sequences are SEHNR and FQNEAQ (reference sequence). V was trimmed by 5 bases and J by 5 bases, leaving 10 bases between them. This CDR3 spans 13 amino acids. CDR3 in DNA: TGTGCCAGCAGCCCACAGGGCGATCAGCCCCAGCATTTT. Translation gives CASSPQGDQPQHF. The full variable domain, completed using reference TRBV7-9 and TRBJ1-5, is DTGVSQNPRHKITKRGQNVTFRCDPISEHNRLYWYRQTLGQGPEFLTYFQNEAQLEKSRLLSDRFSAERPKGSFSTLEIQRTEQGDSAMYLCASSPQGDQPQHFGDGTRLSIL.

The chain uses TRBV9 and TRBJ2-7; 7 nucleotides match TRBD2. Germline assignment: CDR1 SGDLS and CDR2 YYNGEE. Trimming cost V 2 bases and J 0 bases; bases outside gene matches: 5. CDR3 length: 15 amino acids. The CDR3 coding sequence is TGTGCCAGCAGCGTGGGGCGGGGGAGCTCCTACGAGCAGTACTTC. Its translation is CASSVGRGSSYEQYF.

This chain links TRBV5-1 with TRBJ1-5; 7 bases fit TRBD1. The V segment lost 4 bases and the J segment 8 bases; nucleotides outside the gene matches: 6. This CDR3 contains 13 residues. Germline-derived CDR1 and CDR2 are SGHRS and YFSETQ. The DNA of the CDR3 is TGCGCCAGCAGCCCGACAGGGTCTGAGCCCCAGCATTTT. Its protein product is CASSPTGSEPQHF.

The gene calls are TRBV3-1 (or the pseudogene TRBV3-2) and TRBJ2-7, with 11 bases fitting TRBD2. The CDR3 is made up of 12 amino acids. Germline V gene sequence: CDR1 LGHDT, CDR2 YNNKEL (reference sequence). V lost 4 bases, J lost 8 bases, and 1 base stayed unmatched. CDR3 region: CASSPSGRKQYF. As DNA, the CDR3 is TGTGCCAGCAGCCCTAGCGGGAGGAAGCAGTACTTC.

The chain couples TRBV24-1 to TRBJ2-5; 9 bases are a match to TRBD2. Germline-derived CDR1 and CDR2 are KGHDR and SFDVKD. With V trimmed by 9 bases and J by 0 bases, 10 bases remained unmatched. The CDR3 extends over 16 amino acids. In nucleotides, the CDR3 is TGTGCCACCGCGGGGGGGGTAGCAGGGTACCAAGAGACCCAGTACTTC. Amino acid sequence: CATAGGVAGYQETQYF.

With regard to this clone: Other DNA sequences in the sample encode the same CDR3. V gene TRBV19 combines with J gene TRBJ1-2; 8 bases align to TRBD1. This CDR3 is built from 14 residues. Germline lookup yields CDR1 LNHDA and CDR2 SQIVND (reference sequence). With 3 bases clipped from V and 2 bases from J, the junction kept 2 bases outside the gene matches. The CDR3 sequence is CASSIQGANYGYTF. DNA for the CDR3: TGTGCCAGTAGTATCCAGGGGGCGAACTATGGCTACACCTTC.

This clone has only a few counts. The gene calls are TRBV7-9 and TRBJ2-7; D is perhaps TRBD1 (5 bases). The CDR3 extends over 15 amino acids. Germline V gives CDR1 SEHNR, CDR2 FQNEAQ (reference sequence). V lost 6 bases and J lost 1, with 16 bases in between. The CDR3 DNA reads TGTGCCAGCAGGGATGACAGCCTAGGTTCCTACGAGCAGTACTTC. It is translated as CASRDDSLGSYEQYF. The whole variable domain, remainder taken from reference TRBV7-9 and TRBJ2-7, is DTGVSQNPRHKITKRGQNVTFRCDPISEHNRLYWYRQTLGQGPEFLTYFQNEAQLEKSRLLSDRFSAERPKGSFSTLEIQRTEQGDSAMYLCASRDDSLGSYEQYFGPGTRLTVT.

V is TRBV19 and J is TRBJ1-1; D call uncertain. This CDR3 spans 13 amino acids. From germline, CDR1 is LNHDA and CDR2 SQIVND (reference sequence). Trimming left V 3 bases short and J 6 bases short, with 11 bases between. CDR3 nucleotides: TGTGCCAGTAGTATTCGGGGTGCGGCTGAAGCTTTCTTT. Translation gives CASSIRGAAEAFF.

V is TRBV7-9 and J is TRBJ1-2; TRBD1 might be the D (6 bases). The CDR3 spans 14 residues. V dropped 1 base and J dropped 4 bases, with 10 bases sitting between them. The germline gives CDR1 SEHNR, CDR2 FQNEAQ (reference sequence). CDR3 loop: CASSLGQGTYGYTF. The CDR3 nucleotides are TGTGCCAGCAGCTTAGGGCAGGGGACCTATGGCTACACCTTC.

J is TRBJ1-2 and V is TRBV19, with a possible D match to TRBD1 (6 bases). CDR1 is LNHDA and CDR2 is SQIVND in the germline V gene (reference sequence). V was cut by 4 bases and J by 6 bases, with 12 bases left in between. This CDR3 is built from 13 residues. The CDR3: CASSTAGDHGYTF. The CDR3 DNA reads TGTGCCAGTAGTACCGCAGGGGACCATGGCTACACCTTC.

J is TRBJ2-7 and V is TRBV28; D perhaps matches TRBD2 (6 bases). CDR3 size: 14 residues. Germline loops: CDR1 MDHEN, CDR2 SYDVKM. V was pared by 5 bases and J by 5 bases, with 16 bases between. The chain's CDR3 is CASSPASAYNEQYF. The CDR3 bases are TGTGCCAGCAGTCCCGCTAGCGCTTACAACGAGCAGTACTTC.

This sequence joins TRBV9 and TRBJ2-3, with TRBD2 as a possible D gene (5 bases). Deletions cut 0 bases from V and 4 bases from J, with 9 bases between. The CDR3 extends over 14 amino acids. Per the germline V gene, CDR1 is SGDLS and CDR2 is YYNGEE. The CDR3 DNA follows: TGTGCCAGCAGCGTAGACTATAGCGCAGATACGCAGTATTTT. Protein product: CASSVDYSADTQYF.

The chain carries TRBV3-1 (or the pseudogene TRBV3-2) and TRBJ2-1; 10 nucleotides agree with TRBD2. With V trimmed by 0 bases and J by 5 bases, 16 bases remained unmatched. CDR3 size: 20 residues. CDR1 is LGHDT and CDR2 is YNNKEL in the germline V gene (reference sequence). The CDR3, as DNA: TGTGCCAGCAGCCAAGATCGGGAAGCGGGGGGGCCCCTTGTTAACAATGAGCAGTTCTTC. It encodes CASSQDREAGGPLVNNEQFF.

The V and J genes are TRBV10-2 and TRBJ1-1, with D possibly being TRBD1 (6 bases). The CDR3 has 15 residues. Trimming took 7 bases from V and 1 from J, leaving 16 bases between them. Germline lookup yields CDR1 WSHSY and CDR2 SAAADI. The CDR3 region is CASTLSGQPNTEAFF. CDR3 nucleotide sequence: TGCGCCAGCACCCTCTCCGGACAGCCGAACACTGAAGCTTTCTTT.